This is a list of T cell receptor beta chains from one sample in a study of T cells in Graves' hyperthyroidism and ophthalmopathy. TCRdb used MiXCR to reprocess the multiplex PCR reads, holding one entry per CDR3 protein. The sample consists of some 620,000 distinct CDR3 sequences, roughly 17% of them appearing once. The specimen sequenced was blood. These receptors were obtained from a woman between 25 and 40 years old with Graves' hyperthyroidism. The CDR3 runs from the conserved cysteine through the conserved F or W. The D gene is left open where the match is weak. Only part of the rows carry a size: once, few, many, or a class if the clone is expanded.

V	size	D	J	length	CDR3	DNA
TRBV3-1	many	-	TRBJ2-2	11	CASSKFGELFF	TGTGCCAGCAGCAAATTCGGGGAGCTGTTTTTT
TRBV6-1	-	TRBD1	TRBJ1-1	14	CATSRGQGHTEAFF	TGTGCCACCTCGCGAGGACAGGGCCACACTGAAGCTTTCTTT
TRBV11-3	few	-	TRBJ1-5	16	CASTLDPNSSNQPQHF	TGTGCCAGCACCCTCGACCCTAACAGTAGCAATCAGCCCCAGCATTTT
TRBV4-1	many	TRBD2	TRBJ2-1	17	CASSQGLAHSSYNEQFF	TGCGCCAGCAGCCAGGGACTAGCCCACAGCTCCTACAATGAGCAGTTCTTC
TRBV5-1	many	-	TRBJ2-7	14	CASSLVGASDEQYF	TGCGCCAGCAGCTTGGTGGGAGCTAGCGACGAGCAGTACTTC
TRBV30	-	TRBD2	TRBJ2-3	15	CARSAPSGSSDTQYF	TGTGCCCGGAGTGCCCCTAGCGGGAGTTCAGATACGCAGTATTTT
TRBV19	few	TRBD1	TRBJ1-2	15	CASIPTGDSGYGYTF	TGTGCCAGTATTCCTACAGGGGATAGCGGCTATGGCTACACCTTC
TRBV3-1	few	TRBD2	TRBJ2-1	15	CASSQIAGGINEQFF	TGTGCCAGCAGCCAGATAGCGGGAGGGATCAATGAGCAGTTCTTC
TRBV30	-	TRBD2	TRBJ2-1	19	CAWSALLAGETSSYNEQFF	TGTGCCTGGAGTGCCCTCCTAGCGGGGGAGACGAGCTCCTACAATGAGCAGTTCTTC
TRBV2	many	TRBD2	TRBJ2-3	15	CASSEGLAGMDTQYF	TGTGCCAGCAGTGAGGGACTAGCGGGAATGGATACGCAGTATTTT
TRBV12-3/TRBV12-4	-	TRBD2	TRBJ2-1	18	CASSLEGLAGARMNEQFF	TGTGCCAGCAGTTTAGAGGGACTAGCGGGAGCAAGGATGAATGAGCAGTTCTTC
TRBV25-1	few	TRBD1	TRBJ2-3	14	CASSGRGSTDTQYF	TGTGCCAGCAGCGGCAGGGGGAGCACAGATACGCAGTATTTT
TRBV2	many	-	TRBJ1-4	15	CASNGRVGTNEKLFF	TGTGCCAGCAATGGAAGGGTAGGAACTAATGAAAAACTGTTTTTT
TRBV7-2	-	TRBD2	TRBJ2-1	19	CASSLVTSGRSISYNEQFF	TGTGCCAGCAGCTTAGTCACTAGCGGGAGGTCCATCTCATACAATGAGCAGTTCTTC
TRBV20-1	few	TRBD2	TRBJ2-3	16	CSHLLAGWGNTNTQYF	TGCAGTCACCTCCTAGCGGGATGGGGCAACACAAATACGCAGTATTTT
TRBV28	many	-	TRBJ2-5	15	CASSLNTNGKKTQYF	TGTGCCAGCAGTTTAAATACGAACGGAAAAAAGACCCAGTACTTC
TRBV5-1	few	-	TRBJ2-7	17	CASSSPPGQSATYEQYF	TGCGCCAGCAGTTCCCCCCCCGGACAGTCAGCCACCTACGAGCAGTACTTC
TRBV7-9	many	-	TRBJ2-7	10	CASSMDEQYF	TGTGCCAGCAGCATGGACGAGCAGTACTTC
TRBV11-2	many	-	TRBJ1-2	14	CASSLGGTGSGYTF	TGTGCCAGCAGCTTAGGGGGCACAGGGAGCGGCTACACCTTC
TRBV5-4	-	-	TRBJ2-3	15	CASSQNLASTDTQYF	TGTGCCAGCAGCCAAAACCTAGCGAGCACAGATACGCAGTATTTT